What follows is one TCR beta chain and its context. Its matching antigen is unknown. This entry belongs to a study of shared clonotypes between healthy human individuals. The CDR3 sequence is 13 residues long. V was trimmed by 7 bases and J by 1 base, leaving 10 bases between them. CDR1 is MDHEN and CDR2 is SYDVKM in the germline V gene. Study findings and constraints: Only blood underwent sampling, and tissue repertoires likely differ.

Some clones are missing from TCRdb's copy, which holds only in-frame ones; the method was immunoSEQ multiplex PCR. The sample contains about 380,000 clones, just over 95% of which appear only once. Sequencing was done on a sample of memory CD8+ T cells sorted from blood. The subset here: CD45RO+ cells pooled with CCR7-negative TemRA cells. This sequence was found in a man aged 25-40 years in good health. The chain employs TRBV28 and TRBJ1-1, with a tentative D call TRBD1 (5 bases). The CDR3 spells CASKGPGNTEAFF. The DNA of the CDR3 is TGTGCCAGCAAGGGGCCTGGGAACACTGAAGCTTTCTTT.